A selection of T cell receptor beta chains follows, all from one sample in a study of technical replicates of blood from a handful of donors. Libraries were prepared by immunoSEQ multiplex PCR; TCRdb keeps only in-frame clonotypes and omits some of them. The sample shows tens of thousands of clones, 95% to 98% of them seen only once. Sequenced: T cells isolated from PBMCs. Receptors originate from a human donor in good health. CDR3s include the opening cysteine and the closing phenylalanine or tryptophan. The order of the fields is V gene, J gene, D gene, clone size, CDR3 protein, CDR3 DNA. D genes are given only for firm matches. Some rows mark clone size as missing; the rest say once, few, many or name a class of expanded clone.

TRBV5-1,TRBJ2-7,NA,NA,CASSWSGTGNGGDNYEQYF,TGCGCCAGCAGCTGGTCCGGGACAGGGAACGGGGGGGATAACTACGAGCAGTACTTC
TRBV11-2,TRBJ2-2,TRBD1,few,CASSPGTVKNTGELFF,TGTGCCAGCAGCCCCGGGACAGTAAAGAACACCGGGGAGCTGTTTTTT
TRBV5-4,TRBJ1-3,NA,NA,CASSHDSSGNTIYF,TGTGCCAGCAGCCATGACAGCTCTGGAAACACCATATATTTT
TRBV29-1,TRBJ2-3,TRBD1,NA,CSGGTGSDTQYF,TGCAGCGGGGGGACAGGGTCAGATACGCAGTATTTT
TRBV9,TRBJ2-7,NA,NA,CASSVGPSAPLEQYF,TGTGCCAGCAGCGTAGGGCCTAGCGCTCCCCTCGAGCAGTACTTC
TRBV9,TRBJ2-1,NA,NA,CASSEAGAGAIYNEQFF,TGTGCCAGCAGCGAGGCGGGGGCTGGCGCAATCTACAATGAGCAGTTCTTC
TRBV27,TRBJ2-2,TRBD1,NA,CASSFSGQGSMGELFF,TGTGCCAGCAGTTTCTCGGGACAGGGAAGTATGGGGGAGCTGTTTTTT
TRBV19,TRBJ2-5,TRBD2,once,CASSIDVEREEYF,TGTGCCAGTAGTATAGATGTAGAGCGGGAGGAGTACTTC
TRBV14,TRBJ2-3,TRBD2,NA,CASSQDRAGADTQYF,TGTGCCAGCAGCCAAGACCGAGCGGGAGCAGATACGCAGTATTTT
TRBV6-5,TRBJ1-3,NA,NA,CASSYSGSGNTIYF,TGTGCCAGCAGTTACTCCGGCTCTGGAAACACCATATATTTT
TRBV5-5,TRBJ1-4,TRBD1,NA,CASSRTGEVFATNEKLFF,TGTGCCAGCAGCCGAACAGGGGAGGTATTTGCAACTAATGAAAAACTGTTTTTT
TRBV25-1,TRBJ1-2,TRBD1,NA,CASRRQGTGYTF,TGTGCCAGCAGACGACAGGGGACTGGCTACACCTTC
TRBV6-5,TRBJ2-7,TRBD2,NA,CASSYEASGSYEQYF,TGTGCCAGCAGTTACGAAGCTAGCGGCTCCTACGAGCAGTACTTC
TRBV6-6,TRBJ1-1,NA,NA,CASRSLGHTEAFF,TGTGCCAGCAGATCACTAGGGCATACTGAAGCTTTCTTT
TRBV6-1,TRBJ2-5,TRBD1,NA,CASSEWDRGREETQYF,TGTGCCAGCAGTGAATGGGACAGGGGTCGTGAAGAGACCCAGTACTTC
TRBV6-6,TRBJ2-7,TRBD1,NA,CASSWGQGNYEQYF,TGTGCCAGCAGTTGGGGACAGGGTAACTACGAGCAGTACTTC
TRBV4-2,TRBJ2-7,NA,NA,CASSQFIREGYEQYF,TGTGCCAGCAGCCAGTTTATCCGGGAAGGCTACGAGCAGTACTTC
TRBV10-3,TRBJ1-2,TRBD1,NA,CAIRLGGGYGYTF,TGTGCCATCAGATTAGGGGGCGGCTATGGCTACACCTTC
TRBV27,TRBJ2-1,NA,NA,CASSFLRGNEQFF,TGTGCCAGCAGTTTCCTTCGGGGCAATGAGCAGTTCTTC
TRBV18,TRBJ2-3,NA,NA,CASSQEFGRTDTQYF,TGTGCCAGCTCACAAGAGTTTGGGAGGACAGATACGCAGTATTTT
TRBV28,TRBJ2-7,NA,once,CASQRYYEQYF,TGTGCCAGCCAGCGTTACTACGAGCAGTACTTC
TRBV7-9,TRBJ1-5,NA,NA,CASSLGTGNQPQHF,TGTGCCAGCAGCTTAGGGACAGGCAATCAGCCCCAGCATTTT
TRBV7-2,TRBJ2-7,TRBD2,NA,CASSLAGVGRQYF,TGTGCCAGCAGCCTAGCGGGAGTTGGAAGGCAGTACTTC
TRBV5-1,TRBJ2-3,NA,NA,CASETGSRSDTQYF,TGCGCCAGTGAGACAGGCAGTCGGTCAGATACGCAGTATTTT
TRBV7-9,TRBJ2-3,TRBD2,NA,CASEASGTSADTQYF,TGTGCCAGCGAGGCTAGCGGGACCAGCGCAGATACGCAGTATTTT
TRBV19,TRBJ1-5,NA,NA,CASSIIESNQPQHF,TGTGCCAGTAGTATAATAGAGAGCAATCAGCCCCAGCATTTT
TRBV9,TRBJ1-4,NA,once,CASSADSNEKLFF,TGTGCCAGCAGCGCGGACAGTAATGAAAAACTGTTTTTT
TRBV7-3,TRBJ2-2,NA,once,CASGLRGVRGGISTGELFF,TGTGCCAGCGGCCTTCGGGGTGTTCGAGGCGGGATCTCCACCGGGGAGCTGTTTTTT
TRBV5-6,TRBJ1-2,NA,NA,CASSFPGAGYGYTF,TGTGCCAGCAGCTTCCCAGGGGCGGGCTATGGCTACACCTTC
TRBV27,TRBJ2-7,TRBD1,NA,CASRPGGFYEQYF,TGTGCCAGCAGGCCAGGGGGATTCTACGAGCAGTACTTC
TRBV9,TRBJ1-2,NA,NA,CASSEEGLGGYTF,TGTGCCAGCAGCGAAGAGGGATTGGGTGGCTACACCTTC
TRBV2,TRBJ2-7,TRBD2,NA,CASRKGTSDYYEQYF,TGTGCCAGCAGGAAAGGGACTAGCGACTACTACGAGCAGTACTTC
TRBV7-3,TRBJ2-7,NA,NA,CASSFDLAYSYEQYF,TGTGCCAGCAGCTTCGACCTAGCGTACTCCTACGAGCAGTACTTC
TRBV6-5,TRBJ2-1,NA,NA,CASSLRGEGRNEQFF,TGTGCCAGCAGTCTTAGGGGGGAGGGCCGCAATGAGCAGTTCTTC
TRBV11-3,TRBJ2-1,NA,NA,CASSLVLTGPFYNEQFF,TGTGCCAGCAGCTTAGTCCTCACAGGGCCCTTCTACAATGAGCAGTTCTTC
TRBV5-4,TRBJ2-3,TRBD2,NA,CASSLGAASGRSDTQYF,TGTGCCAGCAGCTTAGGGGCGGCTAGCGGGAGGTCAGATACGCAGTATTTT
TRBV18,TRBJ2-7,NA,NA,CASSPREALPKDDEQYF,TGTGCCAGCTCACCTCGAGAGGCCCTCCCCAAGGATGACGAGCAGTACTTC
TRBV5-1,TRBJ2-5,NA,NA,CASSLGLSGGETQYF,TGCGCCAGCAGCCTAGGACTAAGCGGCGGAGAGACCCAGTACTTC
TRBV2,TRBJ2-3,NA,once,CASQSTDTQYF,TGTGCCAGCCAGAGCACAGATACGCAGTATTTT
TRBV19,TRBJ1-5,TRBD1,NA,CASTRQGRNQPQHF,TGTGCCAGTACCAGACAGGGCCGCAATCAGCCCCAGCATTTT
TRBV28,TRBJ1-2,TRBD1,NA,CASSLFGTGGNGYTF,TGTGCCAGCAGTTTGTTTGGGACAGGGGGCAACGGCTACACCTTC